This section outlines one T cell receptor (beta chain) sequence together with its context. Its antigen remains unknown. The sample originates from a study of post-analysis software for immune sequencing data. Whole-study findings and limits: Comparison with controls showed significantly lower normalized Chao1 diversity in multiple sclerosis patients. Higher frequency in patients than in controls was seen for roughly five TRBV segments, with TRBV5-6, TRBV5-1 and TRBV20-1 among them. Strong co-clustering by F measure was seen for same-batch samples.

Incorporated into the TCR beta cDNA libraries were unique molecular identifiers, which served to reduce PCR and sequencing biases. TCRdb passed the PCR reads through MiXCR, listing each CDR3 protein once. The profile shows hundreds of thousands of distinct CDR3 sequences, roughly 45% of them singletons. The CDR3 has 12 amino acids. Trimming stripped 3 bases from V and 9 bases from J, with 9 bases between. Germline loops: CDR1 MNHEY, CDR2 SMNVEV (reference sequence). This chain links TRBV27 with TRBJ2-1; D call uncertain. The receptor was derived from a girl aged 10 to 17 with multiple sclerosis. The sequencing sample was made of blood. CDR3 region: CASSFAYGEQFF. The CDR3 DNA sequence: TGTGCCAGCAGTTTTGCCTATGGTGAGCAGTTCTTC.